The clone carrying this TCR beta chain was detected once. The antigen remains unidentified. Investigators separated out CD4+ T cells once more than nine days of culture had passed. Two doses of BNT162b2 or mRNA-1273 vaccine were administered to participants. No vaccinee had earlier SARS-CoV-2 infection, and nucleocapsid antibodies were negative. The data stem from a study of vaccination effects on CD4 cells after COVID-19. Across the study: Viral peptide pools were used in the ViraFEST assay to expand antigen-specific CD4+ T cells, and sequencing came afterward. The post-vaccine samples were taken, at the median, 72 days after the second dose.

The CDR3 consists of 15 residues. Germline V gene lookup returns CDR1 LNHNV and CDR2 YYDKDF (reference sequence). V lost 0 bases to trimming and J lost 3 bases, with 8 bases between them. Only in-frame clones appear in the TCRdb table, and some are missing; sequencing was by immunoSEQ multiplex PCR. Of 72,000 or so clones detected, about 74% appear once; the ten largest clones hold 2% to 2.5%. The TCR originated in a human donor who received a COVID-19 vaccine. This sequence joins TRBV15 and TRBJ1-4; D remains ambiguous. The material sequenced was CD4+ T cells from PBMCs cultured without peptide, taken after COVID-19 vaccination. CDR3 coding DNA: TGTGCCACCAGCAGAGACCGGCAAGCTAATGAAAAACTGTTTTTT. This encodes CATSRDRQANEKLFF. Full variable domain (missing parts from reference TRBV15 and TRBJ1-4): DAMVIQNPRYQVTQFGKPVTLSCSQTLNHNVMYWYQQKSSQAPKLLFHYYDKDFNNEADTPDNFQSRRPNTSFCFLDIRSPGLGDTAMYLCATSRDRQANEKLFFGSGTQLSVL.